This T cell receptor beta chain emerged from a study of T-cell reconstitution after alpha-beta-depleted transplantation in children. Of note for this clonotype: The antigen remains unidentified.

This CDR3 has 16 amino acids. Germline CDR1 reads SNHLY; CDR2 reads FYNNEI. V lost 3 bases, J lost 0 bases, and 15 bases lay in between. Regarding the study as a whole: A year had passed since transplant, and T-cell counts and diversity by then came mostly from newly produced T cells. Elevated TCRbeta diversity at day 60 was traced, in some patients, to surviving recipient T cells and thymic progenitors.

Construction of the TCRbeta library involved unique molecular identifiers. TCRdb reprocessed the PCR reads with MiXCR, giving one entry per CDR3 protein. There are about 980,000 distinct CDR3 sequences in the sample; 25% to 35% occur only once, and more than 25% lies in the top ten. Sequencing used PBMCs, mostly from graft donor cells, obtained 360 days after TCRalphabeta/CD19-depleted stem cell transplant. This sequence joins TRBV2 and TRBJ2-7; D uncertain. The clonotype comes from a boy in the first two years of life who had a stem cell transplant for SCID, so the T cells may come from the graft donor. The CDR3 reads CASSERRADISYEQYF. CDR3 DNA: TGTGCCAGCAGTGAGAGAAGGGCAGATATCTCCTACGAGCAGTACTTC. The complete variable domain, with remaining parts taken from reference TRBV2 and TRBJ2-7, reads EPEVTQTPSHQVTQMGQEVILRCVPISNHLYFYWYRQILGQKVEFLVSFYNNEISEKSEIFDDQFSVERPDGSNFTLKIRSTKLEDSAMYFCASSERRADISYEQYFGPGTRLTVT.